The subject of this entry is one TCR beta chain. The CDR3 contains 11 residues. With 7 bases removed from V and 3 bases from J, the gap between germline ends came to 9 bases. Germline V gene sequence: CDR1 GTSNPN, CDR2 SVGIG (reference sequence). The data originate from a study of blood T cell repertoires in COVID-19. The recovered donors of Cohort 3 showed two negative PCRs, clearance, or symptom resolution. Under the authors' procedure: Researchers report that nucleated cell counts were estimated from reference gene primer amplification. Method: immunoSEQ multiplex PCR; TCRdb's copy keeps in-frame clones and lacks some. The V and J calls and clone size are taken from that table; D and trimming were inferred from the DNA. Here the sample spans approximately 470,000 clones, approximately 86% being singletons.

Sample: PBMCs or T cells enriched from blood (not recorded which). The TCR comes from a woman between 18 and 30 years old who had recovered from COVID-19. J is TRBJ1-1 and V is TRBV30, with D tentatively TRBD1 (6 bases). CDR3 loop: CASNRDTEAFF. Here the CDR3 DNA reads TGTGCCTCGAACAGGGACACTGAAGCTTTCTTT.